This T cell receptor beta chain is from a study of T cell responses to AZD1222 COVID-19 vaccine. This CDR3 region has 15 residues. Trimming removed 5 bases from V and 2 bases from J, with 14 bases in between. The germline gives CDR1 LNHDA, CDR2 SQIVND (reference sequence). The assay was immunoSEQ multiplex PCR, and TCRdb's table has in-frame clones only and misses some. Among about 68,000 clones listed, over 60% were seen once. The rearrangement uses TRBV19 and TRBJ2-3, with D perhaps TRBD2 (6 bases). The source was peripheral blood, collected on day 0 of AZD1222 vaccination. This receptor was taken from an adult in good health. CDR3 coding DNA: TGTGCCAGTAGTCACCAAGGGACTCTCACAGATACGCAGTATTTT. It encodes CASSHQGTLTDTQYF.